The rows below give T cell receptor beta chains drawn from one sample of a study of cytomegalovirus exposure and HLA in healthy donors. Sequencing was performed with immunoSEQ multiplex PCR; in TCRdb, only in-frame clones are kept and a portion is missing. The sample holds fewer than 100,000 clones, 94% seen once. What was sequenced was PBMCs. These receptors were taken from a woman aged 18-29 years in good health and CMV-seronegative. The CDR3 runs from the conserved cysteine through the conserved F or W. A D gene is named only where the DNA matches it firmly.

v_call,j_call,d_call,cdr3_aa,cdr3_nt
TRBV2,TRBJ2-1,TRBD1,CASIRGGTGGNEQFF,TGTGCCAGCATAAGGGGAGGGACAGGGGGTAATGAGCAGTTCTTC
TRBV18,TRBJ2-6,-,CASSRTDSGGGGANVLTF,TGTGCCAGCTCACGAACCGACAGTGGGGGCGGTGGGGCCAACGTCCTGACTTTC
TRBV30,TRBJ1-5,-,CAWSGGQGDQPQHF,TGTGCCTGGAGTGGGGGACAAGGAGACCAGCCCCAGCATTTT
TRBV30,TRBJ2-3,TRBD1,CACQPGQGTNTQYF,TGTGCCTGCCAGCCGGGACAGGGAACGAATACGCAGTATTTT
TRBV7-3,TRBJ2-1,TRBD2,CASSSGLAFSEQFF,TGTGCCAGCAGCTCCGGACTAGCCTTCTCTGAGCAGTTCTTC
TRBV5-1,TRBJ2-5,TRBD1,CASSEQRGPQETQYF,TGCGCCAGCTCGGAGCAAAGGGGGCCTCAAGAGACCCAGTACTTC
TRBV30,TRBJ1-4,TRBD1,CAWDRGEEKLFF,TGTGCCTGGGACAGGGGGGAAGAAAAACTGTTTTTT
TRBV6-6,TRBJ2-3,TRBD2,CASRRGVPTDTQYF,TGTGCCAGCAGACGGGGGGTCCCCACAGATACGCAGTATTTT
TRBV11-2,TRBJ1-2,-,CASSVSLQYGYTF,TGTGCCAGCAGCGTCAGTTTACAGTATGGCTACACCTTC
TRBV29-1,TRBJ2-5,TRBD1,CSVPAGQGGGQYF,TGCAGCGTCCCCGCGGGACAGGGGGGCGGCCAGTACTTC
TRBV7-2,TRBJ1-1,-,CASSLVGGNTEAFF,TGTGCCAGCAGCTTAGTGGGGGGTAACACTGAAGCTTTCTTT
TRBV6-5,TRBJ2-1,-,CASSQTLDSEQFF,TGTGCCAGCAGCCAAACTTTGGACAGCGAGCAGTTCTTC
TRBV9,TRBJ1-2,-,CASSAPPGGDTPLGNYGYTF,TGTGCCAGCAGCGCTCCGCCGGGGGGGGACACCCCACTTGGGAACTATGGCTACACCTTC
TRBV18,TRBJ2-7,-,CASSPGGVEQYF,TGTGCCAGCTCACCAGGAGGGGTTGAGCAGTACTTC
TRBV29-1,TRBJ2-7,-,CSVESEGQVFRGGEQYF,TGCAGCGTTGAATCAGAGGGACAAGTCTTTCGAGGTGGCGAGCAGTACTTC